Below are 24 T cell receptor beta chains sequenced from a single sample in a study of lymphopenia after photon versus proton radiotherapy. The table came from immunoSEQ multiplex PCR; TCRdb's copy has only in-frame clones and leaves some out. This table has 53,000 or so clones, around four fifths appearing once. The sample here was peripheral blood, taken from a patient treated with photon-based radiotherapy. These receptors came from a middle-aged man with gastric cancer.

As regards this clone: A junction end diverges from the germline sequence, so it may reflect a read error. The chain recombines TRBV7-9 with TRBJ2-2; 9 nucleotides line up with TRBD2. There are 16 residues in the CDR3. Germline V CDR1 and CDR2: SEHNR, FQNEAQ (reference sequence). The CDR3 DNA reads as TGTGCCAGCAGCTTAGAGCTAGCGGGGAACACCGGGGAGCTATTTTTT. This codes for CASSLELAGNTGELFF.

CDR3 in amino acids: CAISEERLAGVDEQFF. DNA of the CDR3: TGTGCCATCAGTGAAGAGAGACTAGCGGGAGTGGATGAGCAGTTCTTC. The gene calls are TRBV10-3 and TRBJ2-1, with 12 bases aligning to TRBD2. The germline V gene encodes CDR1 ENHRY and CDR2 SYGVKD. The V segment lost 3 bases and the J segment 8 bases; nucleotides outside the gene matches: 8. The length of the CDR3 is 16 residues.

CDR3: CASRYRGSSYEQYF. As DNA, the CDR3 is TGTGCCAGCAGATACCGGGGGAGCTCCTACGAGCAGTACTTC. The gene calls are TRBV27 and TRBJ2-7; TRBD2 is a possible D gene (6 bases). In germline, CDR1 is MNHEY, CDR2 SMNVEV (reference sequence). The CDR3 contains 14 residues. V was shortened by 6 bases and J by 0 bases, with 12 bases between the two germline ends.

This chain links TRBV6-6 with TRBJ1-5; D remains ambiguous. CDR1 is MNHNY and CDR2 is SVGAGI in the germline V gene (reference sequence). The CDR3 sequence is 13 residues long. V lost 3 bases, J lost 6 bases, and 9 bases lay in between. The CDR3 bases are TGTGCCAGCAGTTATGTCCCGGGTCAGCCCCAGCATTTT. The encoded protein is CASSYVPGQPQHF.

The chain joins TRBV5-1 to TRBJ2-5; 7 bases line up with TRBD2. The CDR3 runs 15 residues. V was pared by 2 bases and J by 5 bases, with 9 bases of the junction left unmatched. Per the germline V gene, CDR1 is SGHRS and CDR2 is YFSETQ. Written as DNA, the CDR3 is TGCGCCAGCAGCTTTGCTAGCGGTAGCGGGGAGACCCAGTACTTC. It yields the protein CASSFASGSGETQYF.

CDR3 loop: CASSLIGPRVPHLNTEAFF. CDR3 bases: TGTGCCAGCAGCTTAATCGGCCCCAGGGTGCCCCACTTGAACACTGAAGCTTTCTTT. The chain links TRBV7-9 to TRBJ1-1, with a tentative D call TRBD1 (5 bases). Trimming pared 2 bases from V and 0 bases from J, leaving 22 bases between. This CDR3 spans 19 amino acids. In germline, CDR1 is SEHNR, CDR2 FQNEAQ (reference sequence).

The chain recombines TRBV6-1 with TRBJ1-5; D is undetermined. Germline CDR1 and CDR2: MNHNS and SASEGT. The CDR3 sequence is 13 residues long. V lost 7 bases and J lost 4, with 11 bases in between. The CDR3 nucleotides are TGTGCCAGCATGATGGCGGGAAATCAGCCCCAGCATTTT. Translating gives CASMMAGNQPQHF.

Here the CDR3 reads CASRLTGLGEKLFF. CDR3 DNA sequence: TGCGCCAGCAGGCTGACAGGGTTGGGTGAAAAACTGTTTTTT. The chain couples TRBV5-1 to TRBJ1-4, with 7 bases matching TRBD1. With 5 bases clipped from V and 7 bases from J, the junction kept 8 bases outside the gene matches. CDR1 is SGHRS and CDR2 is YFSETQ in the germline V gene. The CDR3 sequence is 14 residues long.

V gene TRBV19 combines with J gene TRBJ1-1; D is uncertain. This CDR3 has 12 residues. CDR1 LNHDA and CDR2 SQIVND come from the germline V gene (reference sequence). Trimming shortened V by 2 bases and J by 5 bases, and 6 bases separated the two germline ends. This CDR3 reads CASSIYGTEAFF. Here the CDR3 DNA reads TGTGCCAGTAGTATATATGGGACTGAAGCTTTCTTT. The full variable domain, in which reference TRBV19 and TRBJ1-1 provide the parts outside the CDR3, is DGGITQSPKYLFRKEGQNVTLSCEQNLNHDAMYWYRQDPGQGLRLIYYSQIVNDFQKGDIAEGYSVSREKKESFPLTVTSAQKNPTAFYLCASSIYGTEAFFGQGTRLTVV.

V gene TRBV5-5 combines with J gene TRBJ2-1; D not resolved. V was shortened by 0 bases and J by 2 bases, with 12 bases between the two germline ends. In germline, CDR1 is SGHKS, CDR2 YYEKEE (reference sequence). There are 16 residues in the CDR3. The CDR3 spells CASSLDVNPAYNEQFF. The CDR3 coding sequence is TGTGCCAGCAGCTTGGATGTGAATCCGGCCTACAATGAGCAGTTCTTC.

The V gene is TRBV15, the J gene TRBJ1-6; no definite D call. Between the trimmed V and J ends, which lost 0 bases and 9 bases, there was a span of 12 bases. Germline assignment: CDR1 LNHNV and CDR2 YYDKDF (reference sequence). The CDR3 is 15 residues long. This CDR3 reads CATSRDRGDSSPLHF. The CDR3, as DNA: TGTGCCACCAGCAGAGATCGCGGGGATTCTTCACCCCTCCACTTT.

This chain links TRBV28 with TRBJ1-3; D unclear. Trimming left V 7 bases short and J 4 bases short, with 11 bases between. Germline-derived CDR1 and CDR2 are MDHEN and SYDVKM. The CDR3 is 13 residues long. CDR3 sequence reads: CASTLLGGNTIYF. Here the CDR3 DNA reads TGTGCCAGCACCCTACTGGGGGGAAACACCATATATTTT. Drawing the rest from reference TRBV28 and TRBJ1-3, the complete variable domain is DVKVTQSSRYLVKRTGEKVFLECVQDMDHENMFWYRQDPGLGLRLIYFSYDVKMKEKGDIPEGYSVSREKKERFSLILESASTNQTSMYLCASTLLGGNTIYFGEGSWLTVV.

V gene TRBV19 combines with J gene TRBJ1-2; 7 bases line up with TRBD1. CDR3 length: 14 amino acids. With V trimmed by 7 bases and J by 1 base, 6 bases remained unmatched. Germline CDR1 is LNHDA and CDR2 is SQIVND (reference sequence). The CDR3 sequence is CASTWTGLNYGYTF. The CDR3 nucleotides read TGTGCCAGTACCTGGACAGGTCTTAACTATGGCTACACCTTC.

V and J are TRBV19 and TRBJ1-4; D not certain. V lost 4 bases and J lost 0, with 9 bases in between. CDR3 length: 15 residues. Germline V gives CDR1 LNHDA, CDR2 SQIVND (reference sequence). CDR3 bases: TGTGCCAGTAGTACAACACGAGCAACTAATGAAAAACTGTTTTTT. Protein: CASSTTRATNEKLFF.

The chain links TRBV11-2 to TRBJ2-1, with 11 bases matching TRBD2. Germline loops: CDR1 SGHAT, CDR2 FQNNGV. CDR3 length equals 17 residues. Trimming cost V 2 bases and J 9 bases; bases outside gene matches: 12. In DNA form, the CDR3 reads TGTGCCAGCAGCTTATTAGGGACTAGCGGAGGACGCTTTGAGCAGTTCTTC. It yields the protein CASSLLGTSGGRFEQFF.

The chain employs TRBV11-2 and TRBJ2-5; the match to TRBD1 covers 7 bases. Germline trimming cut 3 bases from V and 2 bases from J; bases unmatched to any gene: 3. Germline V lookup: CDR1 SGHAT, CDR2 FQNNGV. This CDR3 is 14 amino acids long. CDR3 DNA: TGTGCCAGCAGCTTCGACAGGGTTCAAGAGACCCAGTACTTC. This sequence encodes CASSFDRVQETQYF.

V usage is TRBV7-9 and J usage is TRBJ2-1, with 8 bases fitting TRBD1. The trim removed 1 base at V and 6 bases at J, leaving 5 bases unmatched. Germline CDR1 and CDR2: SEHNR and FQNEAQ (reference sequence). The CDR3 totals 15 residues. This CDR3 is CASSLGVGQGNEQFF. Written as DNA, the CDR3 is TGTGCCAGCAGCTTAGGGGTTGGACAGGGCAATGAGCAGTTCTTC.

The chain carries TRBV4-1 and TRBJ2-4, with TRBD1 matching 9 bases. The V gene end was trimmed by 4 bases and the J gene end by 7 bases; junction bases not matched to a gene: 5. Germline V CDR1 and CDR2: MGHRA, YSYEKL. The CDR3 consists of 14 residues. The CDR3, as DNA: TGCGCCAGCAGCCTCGCCGGACAGGGGAACATTCAGTACTTC. Translated, it gives CASSLAGQGNIQYF.

This chain connects TRBV10-3 to TRBJ2-7, with D unresolved. The ends were cut back, 2 bases at V and 6 bases at J, with 2 bases in the middle. The CDR3 loop spans 10 amino acids. From germline, CDR1 is ENHRY and CDR2 SYGVKD. This CDR3 is CAISEGEQYF. The CDR3 DNA follows: TGTGCCATCAGTGAGGGCGAGCAGTACTTC.

V is TRBV30 and J is TRBJ2-7, with TRBD2 matching 7 bases. The CDR3 length is 15 residues. The V and J ends lost 3 bases and 2 bases, in that order; junction bases with no gene match: 10. Per the germline V gene, CDR1 is GTSNPN and CDR2 is SVGIG (reference sequence). This CDR3 is CAWSGTGTKPYEQYF. The DNA for the CDR3 is TGTGCCTGGAGCGGAACCGGGACTAAACCCTACGAGCAGTACTTC.

This sequence joins TRBV7-9 and TRBJ2-1, with 7 bases matching TRBD2. Germline trimming cut 2 bases from V and 3 bases from J; bases unmatched to any gene: 4. Germline assignment: CDR1 SEHNR and CDR2 FQNEAQ (reference sequence). The CDR3 extends over 15 amino acids. This chain's CDR3 is CASSLKAGNYNEQFF. The CDR3 region has the DNA TGTGCCAGCAGCTTAAAAGCGGGAAACTACAATGAGCAGTTCTTC.

The chain combines TRBV5-4 with TRBJ2-2, with 7 bases identical to TRBD1. Germline assignment: CDR1 SGHNT and CDR2 YYREEE (reference sequence). This CDR3 is 14 amino acids long. V lost 2 bases and J lost 6; bases outside the gene matches: 4. This CDR3 is CASSLQGSAGELFF. The DNA of the CDR3 is TGTGCCAGCAGCTTACAGGGGTCGGCCGGGGAGCTGTTTTTT.

The V gene is TRBV11-2, the J gene TRBJ2-7; TRBD2 might be the D (6 bases). Trimming removed 4 bases at V and 6 bases at J, with 13 bases between. The germline V gene has CDR1 SGHAT and CDR2 FQNNGV. The CDR3 is made up of 13 amino acids. The CDR3: CASSSDYPGEQYF. Here the CDR3 DNA reads TGTGCCAGCAGCTCGGACTACCCGGGCGAGCAGTACTTC.

The gene calls are TRBV11-3 and TRBJ2-2; D unresolved. V lost 5 bases, J lost 4 bases, and 5 bases lay in between. Germline V gives CDR1 SGHNT, CDR2 YENEEA. The CDR3 runs 12 residues. The CDR3 nucleotides are TGTGCCAGCAGCGTTGGCACCGGGGAGCTGTTTTTT. Its translation: CASSVGTGELFF.